What follows describes a single T cell receptor beta chain. This clonotype was observed a handful of times. The antigen it recognizes is unknown. Per-nucleotide qualities are absent, and no much larger clonotype sits a single base away. The trim is 2 bases for V and 2 bases for J, with a gap of 9 bases between the germline ends. From cysteine to phenylalanine, the CDR3 is 14 amino acids long. Only the CDR3 DNA is retained, 42 bases long and in frame from the first base. For CDR1 and CDR2, the germline V gene lists SNHLY and FYNNEI. The TCR beta CDR3 regions were amplified from the RNA transcripts. A first-round RT-PCR of the TCR CDR3 used the HTBI primer set with the Qiagen OneStep RT-PCR kit. Libraries were constructed in a second round of multiplex PCR, after which size selection and purification were performed. The libraries were sequenced on an Illumina HiSeq2000 using paired-end 100 bp reads. On the authors' methods: Raw data were processed with SOAPnuke, discarding reads with adapters, uncalled bases, mean Phred below 15, or no exact constant-primer or identifier match. COPE v1.2.5 was used to merge the high-quality paired reads, and each unique nucleotide sequence was defined as a clonotype. Clonotypes were aligned to IMGT TRBV, TRBD and TRBJ reference segments using MiTCR v1.1. Analysis was restricted to V-J combinations with a frequency above 0.0001, which covered 98% to 99.2% of repertoires. A TCS score was defined as the ratio of F50 (clonal expansion) to E x V (chaos), with BLOSUM62-based TCRdist applied between CDR3 peptides within each V-J. Welch's t-statistics and random forest reduced roughly 500 V-J features to 13, which were used in a naive Bayes classifier (R e1071). Through fastp at Q25 and MiXCR, TCRdb rebuilt clones from the public reads, retaining in-frame beta chains. Each CDR3 protein gets just one entry, which takes the most common genes and DNA from the rows behind it. What appears here as the V and J calls and clone size reflects TCRdb's work, not the paper's. The sample table shows 380,000 or so distinct CDR3 sequences, and less than 15% are seen once. The ten largest clones capture 20% of the sample.

The hyperthyroidism patients were between 18 and 65 years old and newly diagnosed, with a disease duration of less than 2 months. Exclusion was applied to patients with uncontrolled infections, other autoimmune diseases, pregnancy or lactation. Diagnoses were established on the basis of clinical symptoms, serum thyroxine and TRAb, thyroid ultrasound, and orbital computed tomography. For progressor patients, blood was drawn at the first diagnosis of hyperthyroidism, before any ophthalmopathy symptoms had appeared. PBMCs were isolated from 10 ml of fresh peripheral blood by Ficoll-Paque density gradient centrifugation. Progressor patients were first diagnosed with Graves' hyperthyroidism and then developed ophthalmopathy during follow-up. Total RNA was extracted using Trizol reagent, and RNA quality was assessed on an Agilent 2100 Bioanalyzer. This sample stems from a study of T cells in Graves' hyperthyroidism and ophthalmopathy (dated by TCRdb to the late 2010s). For the wider study: Peripheral blood was sampled at the time of initial diagnosis, prior to any treatment. Prospective prediction of ophthalmopathy was tested in an independent validation cohort consisting of about 19 hyperthyroidism patients and 17 patients who later progressed to ophthalmopathy. To identify distinguishing TCR V-J signatures, a discovery cohort of around 98 patients was used, comprising fewer than 45 with Graves' ophthalmopathy and approximately 58 with stable Graves' hyperthyroidism. The 100 discovery patients were divided at random into training and test sets in a 7:3 ratio. The paper reports TCR Vbeta CDR3 sequencing of approximately 130 peripheral blood samples: around 41 ophthalmopathy, some 80 hyperthyroidism and 17 progressor patients. Thyroid tissue and blood T-cell repertoires from about six Graves' hyperthyroidism patients were also compared in the study. After blood sampling, hyperthyroidism patients were treated with methimazole at a starting dose of 30 mg daily, and ophthalmopathy patients were treated with high-dose intravenous methylprednisolone.

The paper as a whole reports these results and caveats: In validation, the model predicted progression to ophthalmopathy with 55% to 71% sensitivity and about 72% specificity, a median of approximately 6.5 months before onset. Blood samples also contained most of the expanded thyroid clonotypes (frequency above 0.001), which suggests that blood repertoires may reflect thyroid immune responses. Ophthalmopathy was separated from stable hyperthyroidism by a 13 V-J signature model, with over 85% sensitivity and 81% to 82% specificity obtained in cross-validation and 80%/75% obtained in testing. No statistical method was used to fix the sample size in advance, and group allocation was not hidden from the investigators.

The sequence was collected from a man younger than 45 with Graves' hyperthyroidism that later progressed to Graves' ophthalmopathy. Sequencing input: blood. The chain uses TRBV2 and TRBJ2-5, with a tentative D gene TRBD1 over 5 matching bases. Read as DNA, the sequence is TGTGCCAGCAGTGAAAGGGGAATTCAAGAGACCCAGTACTTC. This codes for CASSERGIQETQYF.